The table lists the clone carrying this TCR beta chain with many counts. Its antigen is still unknown. These data originate in a study of Graves' ophthalmopathy and Graves' hyperthyroidism. Findings of the study overall: Blood also carried most expanded thyroid clonotypes exceeding 0.001 frequency.

Amplification of TCR beta CDR3 regions used RNA transcripts. HTBI primers primed a first-round RT-PCR, and a second-round multiplex PCR followed. TCRdb ran MiXCR on the multiplex PCR reads and lists one entry per CDR3 protein. The sample contains about 160,000 distinct CDR3 sequences, 30% to 45% of which appear only once. Diagnosis was based on clinical symptoms, serum thyroxine, TRAb, thyroid ultrasound and orbital computed tomography. PBMCs originated in 10 ml of fresh peripheral blood. Germline V lookup: CDR1 MGHRA, CDR2 YSYEKL. V shed 0 bases and J shed 6 bases, with 9 bases lying between them. The CDR3 is made up of 15 amino acids.

What was sequenced was peripheral blood. The clonotype was recovered from a woman in her 40s with Graves' ophthalmopathy. The rearrangement links TRBV4-1 to TRBJ1-6, with D tentatively TRBD1 (5 bases). CDR3 sequence: CASSQERTPNSPLHF. Written as DNA, the CDR3 is TGCGCCAGCAGCCAAGAAAGGACACCTAATTCACCCCTCCACTTT.